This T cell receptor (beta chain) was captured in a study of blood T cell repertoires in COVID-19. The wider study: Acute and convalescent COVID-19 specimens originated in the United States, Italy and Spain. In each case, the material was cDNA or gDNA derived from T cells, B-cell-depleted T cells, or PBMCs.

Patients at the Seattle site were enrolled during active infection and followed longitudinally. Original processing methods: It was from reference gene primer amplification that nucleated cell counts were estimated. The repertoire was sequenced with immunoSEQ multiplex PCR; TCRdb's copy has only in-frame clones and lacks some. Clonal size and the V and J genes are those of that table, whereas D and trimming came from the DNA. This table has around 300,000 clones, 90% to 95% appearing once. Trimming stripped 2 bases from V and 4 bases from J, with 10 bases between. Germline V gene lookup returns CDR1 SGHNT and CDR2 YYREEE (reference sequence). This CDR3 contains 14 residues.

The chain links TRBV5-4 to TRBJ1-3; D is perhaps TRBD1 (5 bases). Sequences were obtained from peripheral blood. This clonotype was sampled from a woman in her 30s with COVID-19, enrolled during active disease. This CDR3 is CASSFQGTGNTIYF. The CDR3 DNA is TGTGCCAGCAGCTTCCAGGGTACGGGAAACACCATATATTTT.